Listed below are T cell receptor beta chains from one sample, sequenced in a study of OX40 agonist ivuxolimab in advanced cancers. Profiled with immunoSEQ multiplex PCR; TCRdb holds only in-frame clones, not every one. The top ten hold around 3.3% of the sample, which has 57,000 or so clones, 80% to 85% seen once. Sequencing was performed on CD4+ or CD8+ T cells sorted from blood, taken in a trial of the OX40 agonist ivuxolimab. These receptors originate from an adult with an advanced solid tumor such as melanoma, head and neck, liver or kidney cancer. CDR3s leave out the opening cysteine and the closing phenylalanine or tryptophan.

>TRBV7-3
ASSLRAAGETQY
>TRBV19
ASSSRSSGANVLT
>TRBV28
ASSEGQAYGYT
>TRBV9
ASLRQGHGYT
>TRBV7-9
ASSKGTRSYEQY
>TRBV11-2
ASRPARGTGRFNEQF
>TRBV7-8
ASSLDRIHQPQH
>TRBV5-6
ASSFRDRGTEVQPQH
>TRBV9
ASSTGTPLQALH
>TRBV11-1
ASSKGQGANDGYT
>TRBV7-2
ASSLFAPAGGPETQY
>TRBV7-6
ASSLGSGGEKLF
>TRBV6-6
ASNAWQGNQPQH
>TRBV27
ASSPSWGGYGYT
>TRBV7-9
ASSLALATSGIETQY
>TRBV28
ASSKQQTGSYGYT
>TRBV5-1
ASSLEFREQF
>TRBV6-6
ASSLSRGSNQPQH
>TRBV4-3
ASSQDPRSYNEQF
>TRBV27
ARLLRTGDYEQY
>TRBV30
AWSVRGGPVGAF
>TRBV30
AWSVQPGELF
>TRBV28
ASSLHRGGNTEAF